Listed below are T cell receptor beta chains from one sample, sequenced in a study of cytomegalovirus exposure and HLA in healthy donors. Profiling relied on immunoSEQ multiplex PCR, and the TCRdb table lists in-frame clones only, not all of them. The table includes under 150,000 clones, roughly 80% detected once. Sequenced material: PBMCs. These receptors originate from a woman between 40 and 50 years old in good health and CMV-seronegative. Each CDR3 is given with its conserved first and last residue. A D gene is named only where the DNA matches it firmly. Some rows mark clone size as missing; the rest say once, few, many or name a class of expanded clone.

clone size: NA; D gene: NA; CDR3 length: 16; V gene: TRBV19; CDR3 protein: CASSIWPEKGNQPQHF
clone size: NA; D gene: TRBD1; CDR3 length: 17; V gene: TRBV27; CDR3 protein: CASSLTRTGITNSPLHF
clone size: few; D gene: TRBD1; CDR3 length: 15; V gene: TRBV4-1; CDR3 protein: CASSQGGQGMGEQYF
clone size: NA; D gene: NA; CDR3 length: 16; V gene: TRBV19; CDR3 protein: CASRAGTLSGANVLTF
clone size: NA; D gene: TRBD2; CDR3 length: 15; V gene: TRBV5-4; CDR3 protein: CASSSGLAVYNEQFF
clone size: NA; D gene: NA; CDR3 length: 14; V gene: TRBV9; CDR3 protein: CASSRGNGLRTQYF
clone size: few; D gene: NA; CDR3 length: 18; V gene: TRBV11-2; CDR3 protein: CASSRRGPLSASGNTIYF
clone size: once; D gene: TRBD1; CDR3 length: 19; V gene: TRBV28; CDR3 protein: CASRSRYPGQGTSTDTQYF
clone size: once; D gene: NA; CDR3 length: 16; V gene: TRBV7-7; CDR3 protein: CASSLGAGTNTGELFF
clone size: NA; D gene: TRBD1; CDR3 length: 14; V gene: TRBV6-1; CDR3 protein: CASSYGAGGTEAFF
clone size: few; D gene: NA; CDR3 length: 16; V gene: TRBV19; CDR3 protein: CASSISGLYSNQPQHF
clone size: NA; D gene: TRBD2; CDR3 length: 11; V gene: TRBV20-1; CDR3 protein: CSALLGGLAFF
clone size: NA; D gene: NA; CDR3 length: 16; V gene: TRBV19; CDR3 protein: CASSPGLGSTTDTQYF
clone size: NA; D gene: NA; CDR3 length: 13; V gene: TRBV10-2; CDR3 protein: CASRDSSYNEQFF
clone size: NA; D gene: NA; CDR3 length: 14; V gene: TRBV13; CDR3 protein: CASSWGLRGNEQFF
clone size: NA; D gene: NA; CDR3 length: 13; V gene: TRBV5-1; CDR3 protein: CASSLGGSDTQYF
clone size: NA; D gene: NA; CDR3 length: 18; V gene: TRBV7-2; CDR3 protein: CASSSPESREAVHTEAFF
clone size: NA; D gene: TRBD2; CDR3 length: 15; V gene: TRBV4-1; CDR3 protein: CASSQGGGRSNEQFF
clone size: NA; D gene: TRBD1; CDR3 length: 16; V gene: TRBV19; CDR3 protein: CASSQGTGETQETQYF
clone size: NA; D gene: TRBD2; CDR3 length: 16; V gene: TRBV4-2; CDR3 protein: CASSQAAGGASYEQYF
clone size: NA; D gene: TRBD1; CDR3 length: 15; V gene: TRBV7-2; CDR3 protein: CASSDRGAGNTEAFF
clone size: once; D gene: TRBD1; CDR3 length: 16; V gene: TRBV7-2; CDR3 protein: CASSLAGTGHNYGYTF
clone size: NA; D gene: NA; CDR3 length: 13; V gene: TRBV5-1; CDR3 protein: CASSSTSSDTQYF